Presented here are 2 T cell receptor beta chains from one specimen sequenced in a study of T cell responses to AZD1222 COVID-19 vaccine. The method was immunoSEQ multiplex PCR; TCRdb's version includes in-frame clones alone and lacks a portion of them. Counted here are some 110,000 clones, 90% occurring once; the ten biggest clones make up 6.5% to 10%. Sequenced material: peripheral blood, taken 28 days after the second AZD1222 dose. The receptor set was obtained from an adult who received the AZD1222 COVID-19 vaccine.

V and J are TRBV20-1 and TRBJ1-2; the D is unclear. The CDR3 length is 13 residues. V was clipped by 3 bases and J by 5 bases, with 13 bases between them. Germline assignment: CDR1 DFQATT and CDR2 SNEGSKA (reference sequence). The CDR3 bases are TGCAGTGCTAGTATGGTCCTGTTATATGGCTACACCTTC. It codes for CSASMVLLYGYTF.

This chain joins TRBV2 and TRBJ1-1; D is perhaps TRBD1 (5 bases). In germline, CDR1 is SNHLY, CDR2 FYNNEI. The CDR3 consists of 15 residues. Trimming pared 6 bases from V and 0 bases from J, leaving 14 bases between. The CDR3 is CASRSRGGMNTEAFF. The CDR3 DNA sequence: TGTGCCAGCAGGTCCCGGGGCGGCATGAACACTGAAGCTTTCTTT.